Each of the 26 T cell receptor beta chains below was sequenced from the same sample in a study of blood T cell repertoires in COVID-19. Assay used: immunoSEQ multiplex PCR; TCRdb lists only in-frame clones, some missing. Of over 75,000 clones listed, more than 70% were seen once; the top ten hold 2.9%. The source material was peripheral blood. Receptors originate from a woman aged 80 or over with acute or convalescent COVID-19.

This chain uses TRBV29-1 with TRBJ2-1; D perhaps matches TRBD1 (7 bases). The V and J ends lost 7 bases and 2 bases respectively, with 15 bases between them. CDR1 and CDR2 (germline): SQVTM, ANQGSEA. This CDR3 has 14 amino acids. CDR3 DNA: TGCAGCGCCTCAGGGGGGCTCCCCTACAATGAGCAGTTCTTC. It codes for CSASGGLPYNEQFF.

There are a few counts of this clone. CDR3 sequence (DNA): TGTGCCAGCAGCCTCAGGGGGCAGACTGAAGCTTTCTTT. Encoded protein: CASSLRGQTEAFF. The chain is built from TRBV13 and TRBJ1-1; 8 nucleotides line up with TRBD1. This CDR3 is built from 13 residues. The trim removed 5 bases at V and 5 bases at J, leaving 4 bases unmatched. Looked up from germline, CDR1 is PRHDT and CDR2 is FYEKMQ (reference sequence).

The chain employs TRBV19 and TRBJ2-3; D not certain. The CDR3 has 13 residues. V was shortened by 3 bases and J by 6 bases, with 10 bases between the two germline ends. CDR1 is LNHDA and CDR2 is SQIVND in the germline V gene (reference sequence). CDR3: CASSMVRTDTQYF. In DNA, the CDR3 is TGTGCCAGTAGTATGGTCAGAACCGATACGCAGTATTTT.

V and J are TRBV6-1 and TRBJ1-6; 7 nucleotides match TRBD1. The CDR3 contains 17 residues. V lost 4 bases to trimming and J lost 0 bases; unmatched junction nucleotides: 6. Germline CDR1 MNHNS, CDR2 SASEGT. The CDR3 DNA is TGTGCCAGCAGTGTACAGGGGCAGAGCTCCTATAATTCACCCCTCCACTTT. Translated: CASSVQGQSSYNSPLHF.

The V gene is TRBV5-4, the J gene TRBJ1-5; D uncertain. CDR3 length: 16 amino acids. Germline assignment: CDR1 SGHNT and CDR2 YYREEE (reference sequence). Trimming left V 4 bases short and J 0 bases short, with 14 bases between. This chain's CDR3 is CASSLHSAGSNQPQHF. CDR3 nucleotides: TGTGCCAGCAGCCTGCATTCTGCGGGTAGCAATCAGCCCCAGCATTTT.

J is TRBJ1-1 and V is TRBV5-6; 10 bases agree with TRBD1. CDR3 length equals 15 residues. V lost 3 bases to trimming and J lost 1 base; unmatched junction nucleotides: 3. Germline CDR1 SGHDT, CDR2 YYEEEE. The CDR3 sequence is CASSWDRGPNTEAFF. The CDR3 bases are TGTGCCAGCAGCTGGGACAGGGGCCCGAACACTGAAGCTTTCTTT.

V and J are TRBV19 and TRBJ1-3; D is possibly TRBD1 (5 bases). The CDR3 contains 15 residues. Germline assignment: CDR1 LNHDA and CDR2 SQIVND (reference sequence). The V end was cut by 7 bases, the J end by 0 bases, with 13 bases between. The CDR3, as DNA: TGTGCCAGTACCAAGGGGAGGAGCTCTGGAAACACCATATATTTT. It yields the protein CASTKGRSSGNTIYF. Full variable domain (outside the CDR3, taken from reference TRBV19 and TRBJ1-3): DGGITQSPKYLFRKEGQNVTLSCEQNLNHDAMYWYRQDPGQGLRLIYYSQIVNDFQKGDIAEGYSVSREKKESFPLTVTSAQKNPTAFYLCASTKGRSSGNTIYFGEGSWLTVV.

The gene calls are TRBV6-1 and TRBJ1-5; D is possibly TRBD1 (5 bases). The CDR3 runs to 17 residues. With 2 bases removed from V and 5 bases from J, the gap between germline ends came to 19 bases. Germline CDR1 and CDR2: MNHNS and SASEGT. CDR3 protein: CASSEPRLGAIYQPQHF. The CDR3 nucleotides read TGTGCCAGCAGTGAACCTCGCCTAGGGGCGATCTATCAGCCCCAGCATTTT.

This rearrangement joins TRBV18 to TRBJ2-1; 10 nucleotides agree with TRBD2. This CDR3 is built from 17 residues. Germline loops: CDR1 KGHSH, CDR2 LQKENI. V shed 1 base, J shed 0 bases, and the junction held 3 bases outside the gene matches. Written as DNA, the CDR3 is TGTGCCAGCTCACCACGGCCTAGCGGGAGCTCCTACAATGAGCAGTTCTTC. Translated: CASSPRPSGSSYNEQFF.

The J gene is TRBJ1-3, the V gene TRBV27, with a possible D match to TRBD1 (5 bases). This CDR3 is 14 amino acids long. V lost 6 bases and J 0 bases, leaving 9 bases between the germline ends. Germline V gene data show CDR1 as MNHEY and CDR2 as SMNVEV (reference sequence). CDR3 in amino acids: CASRLQGSGNTIYF. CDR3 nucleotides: TGTGCCAGCAGACTTCAGGGCTCTGGAAACACCATATATTTT.

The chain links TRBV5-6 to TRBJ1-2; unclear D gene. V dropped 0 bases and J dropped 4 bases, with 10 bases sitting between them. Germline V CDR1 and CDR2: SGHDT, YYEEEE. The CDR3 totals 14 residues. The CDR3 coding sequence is TGTGCCAGCAGCTTGGCACAGCAATTCTATGGCTACACCTTC. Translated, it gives CASSLAQQFYGYTF.

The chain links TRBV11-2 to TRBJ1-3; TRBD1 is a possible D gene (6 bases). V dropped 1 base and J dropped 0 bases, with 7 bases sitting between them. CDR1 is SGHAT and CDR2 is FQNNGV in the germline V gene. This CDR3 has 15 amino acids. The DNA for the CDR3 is TGTGCCAGCAGCTTAGTGACAGGCTCTGGAAACACCATATATTTT. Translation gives CASSLVTGSGNTIYF.

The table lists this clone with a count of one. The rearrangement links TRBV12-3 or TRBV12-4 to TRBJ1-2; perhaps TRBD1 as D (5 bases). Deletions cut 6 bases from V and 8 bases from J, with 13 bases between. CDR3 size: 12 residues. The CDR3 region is CASRMGEGGYTF. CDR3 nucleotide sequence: TGTGCCAGCAGGATGGGGGAGGGAGGCTACACCTTC.

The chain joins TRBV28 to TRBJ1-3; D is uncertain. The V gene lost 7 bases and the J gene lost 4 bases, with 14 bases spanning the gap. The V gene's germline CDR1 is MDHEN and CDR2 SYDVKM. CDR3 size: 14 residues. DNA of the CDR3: TGTGCCAGCACCGAAGGCAGGTTGGGAAACACCATATATTTT. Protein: CASTEGRLGNTIYF.

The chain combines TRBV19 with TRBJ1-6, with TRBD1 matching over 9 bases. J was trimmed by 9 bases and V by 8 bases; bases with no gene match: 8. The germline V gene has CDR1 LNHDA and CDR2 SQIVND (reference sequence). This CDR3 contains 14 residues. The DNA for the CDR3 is TGTGCCAGTGGACCGGGACAGGGACGTTCACCCCTCCACTTT. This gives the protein CASGPGQGRSPLHF.

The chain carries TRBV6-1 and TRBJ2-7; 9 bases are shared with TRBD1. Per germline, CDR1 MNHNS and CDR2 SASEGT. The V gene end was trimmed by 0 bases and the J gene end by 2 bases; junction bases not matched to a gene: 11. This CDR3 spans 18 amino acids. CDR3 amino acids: CASSEAPPTGGVAYEQYF. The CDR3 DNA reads TGTGCCAGCAGTGAAGCGCCCCCGACAGGGGGAGTCGCCTACGAGCAGTACTTC.

The CDR3 DNA sequence: TGTGCCATCAGTGAGTCGAACAGGGGTCTTGCGCGGGAGACCCAGTACTTC. Amino acids: CAISESNRGLARETQYF. V and J are TRBV10-3 and TRBJ2-5; the match to TRBD1 covers 7 bases. The CDR3 covers 17 residues. In germline, CDR1 is ENHRY, CDR2 SYGVKD. The V segment lost 0 bases and the J segment 5 bases; nucleotides outside the gene matches: 12.

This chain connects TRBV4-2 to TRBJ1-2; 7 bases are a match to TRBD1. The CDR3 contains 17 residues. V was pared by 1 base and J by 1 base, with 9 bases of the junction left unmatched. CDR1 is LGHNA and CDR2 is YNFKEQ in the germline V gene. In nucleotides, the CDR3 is TGTGCCAGCAGCCAAGGACAGGGACGGGATCTTAACTATGGCTACACCTTC. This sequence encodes CASSQGQGRDLNYGYTF.

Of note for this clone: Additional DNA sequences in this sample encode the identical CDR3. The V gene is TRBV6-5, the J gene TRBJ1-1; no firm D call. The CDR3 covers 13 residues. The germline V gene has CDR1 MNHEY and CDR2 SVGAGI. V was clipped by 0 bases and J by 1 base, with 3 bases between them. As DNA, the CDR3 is TGTGCCAGCAGTTACTCGAGGAACACTGAAGCTTTCTTT. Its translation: CASSYSRNTEAFF.

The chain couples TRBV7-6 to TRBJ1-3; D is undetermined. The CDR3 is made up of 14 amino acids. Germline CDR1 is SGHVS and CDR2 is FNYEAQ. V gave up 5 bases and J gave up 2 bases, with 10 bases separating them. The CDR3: CASSPTGAGNTIYF. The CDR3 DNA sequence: TGTGCCAGCAGCCCCACCGGAGCTGGAAACACCATATATTTT.

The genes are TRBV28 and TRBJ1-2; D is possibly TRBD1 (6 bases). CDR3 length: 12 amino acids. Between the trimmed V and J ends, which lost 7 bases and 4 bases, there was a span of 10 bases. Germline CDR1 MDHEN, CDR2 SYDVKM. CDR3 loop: CASTRTAYGYTF. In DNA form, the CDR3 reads TGTGCCAGCACCCGGACAGCCTATGGCTACACCTTC.

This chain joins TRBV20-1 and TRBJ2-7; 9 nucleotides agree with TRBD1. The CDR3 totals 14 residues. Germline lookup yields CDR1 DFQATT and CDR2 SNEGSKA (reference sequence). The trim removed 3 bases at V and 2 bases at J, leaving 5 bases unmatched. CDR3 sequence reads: CSASPGTGPYEQYF. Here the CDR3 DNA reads TGCAGTGCTAGTCCCGGGACAGGGCCCTACGAGCAGTACTTC.

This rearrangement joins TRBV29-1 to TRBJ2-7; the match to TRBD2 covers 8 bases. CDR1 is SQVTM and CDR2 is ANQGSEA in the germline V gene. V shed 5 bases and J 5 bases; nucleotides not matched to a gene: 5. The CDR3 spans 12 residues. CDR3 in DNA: TGCAGCGTTAGAGCGGGAGCGGACGAGCAGTACTTC. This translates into CSVRAGADEQYF.

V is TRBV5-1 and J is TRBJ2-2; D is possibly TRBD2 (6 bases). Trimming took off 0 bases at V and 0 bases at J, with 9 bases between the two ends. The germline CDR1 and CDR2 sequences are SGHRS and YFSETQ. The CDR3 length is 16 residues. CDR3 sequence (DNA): TGCGCCAGCAGCTTGGATCCGGGAGCGAACACCGGGGAGCTGTTTTTT. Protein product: CASSLDPGANTGELFF.

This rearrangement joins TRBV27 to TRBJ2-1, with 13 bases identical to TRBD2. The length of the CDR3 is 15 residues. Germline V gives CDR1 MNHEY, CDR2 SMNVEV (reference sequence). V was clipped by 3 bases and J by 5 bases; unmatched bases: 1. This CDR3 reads CASSFGTSGDNEQFF. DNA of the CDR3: TGTGCCAGCAGTTTCGGGACTAGCGGGGACAATGAGCAGTTCTTC.

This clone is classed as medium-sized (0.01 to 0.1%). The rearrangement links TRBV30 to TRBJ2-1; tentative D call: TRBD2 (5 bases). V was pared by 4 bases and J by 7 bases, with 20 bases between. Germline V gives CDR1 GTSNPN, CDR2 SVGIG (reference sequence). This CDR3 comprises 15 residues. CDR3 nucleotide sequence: TGTGCCTGGAAAAAGCCGGACTTAGAGGGAAATGAGCAGTTCTTC. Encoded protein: CAWKKPDLEGNEQFF.